The 13 T cell receptor beta chains presented below share a single source sample, sequenced in a study of human T cells and chemical hapten exposure. Time point of the sample: patch test 3, about 24 weeks after DPC sensitization. Treatment here: therapeutic diphenylcyclopropenone sensitization with weekly scalp DPC. TCRdb passed the RACE reads through MiXCR, listing each CDR3 protein once. The data contain fewer than 55,000 distinct CDR3 sequences, 9.9% of them seen just once; the ten biggest clones take up roughly 17%. This specimen was whole blood, taken in connection with sensitization to the hapten diphenylcyclopropenone (DPC). These receptors originate from a woman aged 40 to 55 with alopecia areata. Some clones in this sample may be carry-over from other donors' samples.

Comment on this clonotype: No DNA is shown, since the ends of the CDR3 on it are uncertain; the CDR3 is the one TCRdb lists. This sequence joins TRBV28 and TRBJ1-1. The CDR3 sequence runs 12 residues, both termini included. Germline CDR1 MDHEN, CDR2 SYDVKM. CDR3 sequence: CASSLAQAEAFF.

The rearrangement links TRBV5-1 to TRBJ2-3; D is unresolved. The germline V gene has CDR1 SGHRS and CDR2 YFSETQ. This CDR3 spans 13 amino acids. The V end lost 0 bases, the J end lost 1 base, and 3 bases lay between the germline ends. The CDR3 DNA reads TGCGCCAGCAGCTTGGCGGGCACAGATACGCAGTATTTT. Translating gives CASSLAGTDTQYF. The complete variable domain, with remaining parts taken from reference TRBV5-1 and TRBJ2-3, reads KAGVTQTPRYLIKTRGQQVTLSCSPISGHRSVSWYQQTPGQGLQFLFEYFSETQRNKGNFPGRFSGRQFSNSRSEMNVSTLELGDSALYLCASSLAGTDTQYFGPGTRLTVL.

V gene TRBV19 combines with J gene TRBJ2-2, with D perhaps given as TRBD1 or TRBD2 (6 bases each). Looked up from germline, CDR1 is LNHDA and CDR2 is SQIVND (reference sequence). Trimming left V 4 bases short and J 1 base short, with 10 bases between. The length of the CDR3 is 15 residues. CDR3 residues: CASSNGGLNTGELFF. CDR3 bases: TGTGCCAGTAGTAACGGGGGCCTGAACACCGGGGAGCTGTTTTTT.

This clonotype was seen repeatedly, ten times or more. The chain is built from TRBV4-1 and TRBJ2-5; 14 positions match TRBD2. Trimming removed 5 bases from V and 0 bases from J; junction bases left unmatched: 5. CDR3 size: 17 residues. Germline values: CDR1 MGHRA, CDR2 YSYEKL. The CDR3, as DNA: TGCGCCAGCAGCTTACGGACTAGCGGGGGGTACCAAGAGACCCAGTACTTC. Translation: CASSLRTSGGYQETQYF.

This clonotype was detected ten times or more. This CDR3 reads CATSDLQSSWTGPPGGSNQPQHF. For the CDR3, the DNA is TGTGCCACCAGTGATTTGCAGTCTTCTTGGACAGGGCCCCCCGGGGGAAGCAATCAGCCCCAGCATTTT. The chain joins TRBV24-1 to TRBJ1-5; 8 bases align to TRBD1. The junction had 22 bases not matched to a gene; V was cut back by 0 bases and J by 1 base. CDR3 length: 23 residues. Germline CDR1 KGHDR, CDR2 SFDVKD.

This clonotype was detected a few times. The rearrangement links TRBV20-1 to TRBJ2-7, with D unclear. The CDR3 contains 11 residues. The germline gives CDR1 DFQATT, CDR2 SNEGSKA (reference sequence). With 3 bases removed from V and 4 bases from J, the gap between germline ends came to 7 bases. For the CDR3, the DNA is TGCAGTGCTAGTTACGGTTACGAGCAGTACTTC. Protein product: CSASYGYEQYF.

This clonotype was detected many times. V usage is TRBV6-2 or TRBV6-3 and J usage is TRBJ2-1; 7 bases line up with TRBD2. CDR1 and CDR2 (germline): MNHEY, SVGEGT. With 2 bases clipped from V and 3 bases from J, the junction kept 4 bases outside the gene matches. The CDR3 length is 15 residues. The CDR3 spells CASSYSGDLYNEQFF. CDR3 bases: TGTGCCAGCAGTTACAGCGGGGACCTCTACAATGAGCAGTTCTTC.

Only a few counts were recorded for this clonotype. As DNA, the CDR3 is TGTGCCAGCAGTTTATCCCAGGGGGCCTCTGGTTCACCCCTCCACTTT. Its translation is CASSLSQGASGSPLHF. The genes are TRBV27 and TRBJ1-6; TRBD1 aligns across 8 bases. This CDR3 contains 16 residues. With V trimmed by 0 bases and J by 9 bases, 7 bases remained unmatched. Germline assignment: CDR1 MNHEY and CDR2 SMNVEV (reference sequence).

This clonotype showed up just a few times. The V and J genes are TRBV7-3 and TRBJ1-1, with D maybe TRBD1 (6 bases). The CDR3 has 15 residues. With 3 bases removed from V and 4 bases from J, the gap between germline ends came to 15 bases. Germline V gene lookup returns CDR1 SGHTA and CDR2 FQGTGA. The CDR3 region has the DNA TGTGCCAGCAGCTTGGCCGGGGCAGGGGTCACTGAAGCTTTCTTT. Translation gives CASSLAGAGVTEAFF.

This clonotype has more than one count but fewer than ten. The V gene is TRBV11-1, the J gene TRBJ2-1; D gene unclear. This CDR3 region has 13 residues. Germline loops: CDR1 SGHAT, CDR2 FQDESV (reference sequence). The germline V and J ends were trimmed by 1 base and 8 bases, with 9 bases remaining between them. The CDR3 here is CASSLGSAHEQFF. The CDR3 region has the DNA TGTGCCAGCAGCTTAGGATCAGCCCATGAGCAGTTCTTC.

This clonotype has a handful of counts. The chain is built from TRBV4-1 and TRBJ1-5, with 7 positions matching TRBD1. The germline V gene has CDR1 MGHRA and CDR2 YSYEKL. The CDR3 runs to 18 residues. V lost 2 bases to trimming and J lost 4 bases; unmatched junction nucleotides: 14. CDR3 residues: CASSQPLLRQGRNQPQHF. The CDR3 nucleotides are TGCGCCAGCAGCCAACCCCTACTTAGACAGGGACGGAATCAGCCCCAGCATTTT.

The table lists this clonotype with a few counts. This CDR3 is CASSVGANVLTF. Here the CDR3 DNA reads TGTGCCAGCAGTGTGGGGGCCAACGTCCTGACTTTC. J is TRBJ2-6 and V is TRBV2; D ambiguous. From germline, CDR1 is SNHLY and CDR2 FYNNEI. The ends were cut back, 4 bases at V and 4 bases at J, with 2 bases in the middle. The CDR3 is 12 residues long.

The rearrangement links TRBV9 to TRBJ2-2, with TRBD1 as a possible D gene (6 bases). This CDR3 is 16 amino acids long. Germline values: CDR1 SGDLS, CDR2 YYNGEE. Trimming took off 2 bases at V and 4 bases at J, with 15 bases between the two ends. CDR3 protein: CASSVGTGYSTGELFF. In DNA form, the CDR3 reads TGTGCCAGCAGCGTCGGTACAGGGTATAGCACCGGGGAGCTGTTTTTT.